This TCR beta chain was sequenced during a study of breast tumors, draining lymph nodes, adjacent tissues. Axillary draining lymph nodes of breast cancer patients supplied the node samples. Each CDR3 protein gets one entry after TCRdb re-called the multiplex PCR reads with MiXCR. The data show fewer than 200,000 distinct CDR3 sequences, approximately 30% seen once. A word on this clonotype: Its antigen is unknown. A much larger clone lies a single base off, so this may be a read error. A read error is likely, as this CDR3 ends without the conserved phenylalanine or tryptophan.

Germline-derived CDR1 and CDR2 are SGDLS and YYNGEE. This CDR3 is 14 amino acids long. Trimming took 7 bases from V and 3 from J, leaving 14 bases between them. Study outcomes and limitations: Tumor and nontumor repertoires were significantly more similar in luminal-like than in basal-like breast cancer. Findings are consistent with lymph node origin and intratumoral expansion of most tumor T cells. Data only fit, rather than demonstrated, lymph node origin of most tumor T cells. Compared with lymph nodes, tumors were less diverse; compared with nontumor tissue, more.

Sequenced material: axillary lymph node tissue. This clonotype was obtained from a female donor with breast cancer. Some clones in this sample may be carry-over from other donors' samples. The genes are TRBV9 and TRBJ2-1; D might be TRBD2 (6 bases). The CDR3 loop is CASAGRENYNEQFL. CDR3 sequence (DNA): TGTGCCAGCGCCGGGAGAGAAAACTACAATGAGCAGTTCCTC.